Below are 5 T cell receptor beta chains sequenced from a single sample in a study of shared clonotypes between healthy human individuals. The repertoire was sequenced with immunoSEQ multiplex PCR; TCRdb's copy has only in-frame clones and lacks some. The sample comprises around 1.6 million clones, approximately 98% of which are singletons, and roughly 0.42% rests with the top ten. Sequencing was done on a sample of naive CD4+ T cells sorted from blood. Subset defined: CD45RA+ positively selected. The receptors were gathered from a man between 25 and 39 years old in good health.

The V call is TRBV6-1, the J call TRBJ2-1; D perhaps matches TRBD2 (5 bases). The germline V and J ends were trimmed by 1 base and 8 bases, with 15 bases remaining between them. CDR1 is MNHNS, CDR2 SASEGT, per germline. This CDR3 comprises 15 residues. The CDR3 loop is CASSEGSALAYEQFF. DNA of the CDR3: TGTGCCAGCAGTGAAGGGTCGGCGCTAGCTTATGAGCAGTTCTTC.

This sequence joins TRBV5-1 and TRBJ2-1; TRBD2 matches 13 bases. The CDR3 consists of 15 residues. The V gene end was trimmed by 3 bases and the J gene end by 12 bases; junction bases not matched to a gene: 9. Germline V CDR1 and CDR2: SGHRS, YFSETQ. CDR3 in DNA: TGCGCCAGCAGCTCTGGGACTAGCGGGGCGGTAAGGCAGTTCTTC. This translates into CASSSGTSGAVRQFF.

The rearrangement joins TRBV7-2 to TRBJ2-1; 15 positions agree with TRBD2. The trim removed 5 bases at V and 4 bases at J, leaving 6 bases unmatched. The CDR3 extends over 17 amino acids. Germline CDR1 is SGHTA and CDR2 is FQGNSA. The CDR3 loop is CASSRTSGRGGYNEQFF. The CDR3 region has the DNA TGTGCCAGCAGCAGGACTAGCGGGAGGGGAGGTTACAATGAGCAGTTCTTC.

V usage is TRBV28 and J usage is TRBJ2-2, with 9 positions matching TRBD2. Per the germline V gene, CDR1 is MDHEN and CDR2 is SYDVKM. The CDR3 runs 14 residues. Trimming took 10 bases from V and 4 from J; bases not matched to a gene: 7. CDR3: CATRREGPTGELFF. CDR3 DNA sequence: TGTGCCACCCGGCGGGAGGGCCCCACCGGGGAGCTGTTTTTT.

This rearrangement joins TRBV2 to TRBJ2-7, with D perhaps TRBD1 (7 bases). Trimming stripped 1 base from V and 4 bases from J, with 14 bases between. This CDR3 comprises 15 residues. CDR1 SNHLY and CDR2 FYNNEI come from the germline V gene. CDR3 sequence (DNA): TGTGCCAGCAGTGAAGACAGGGGAGGATATTACGAGCAGTACTTC. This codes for CASSEDRGGYYEQYF.